Shown below are 20 T cell receptor beta chains from a single sample sequenced in a study of blood T cell repertoires in COVID-19. Profiled with immunoSEQ multiplex PCR; TCRdb holds only in-frame clones, not every one. The sample holds 350,000 or so clones, roughly 87% seen once. Sequenced material: peripheral blood. Source of these receptors: a woman in her sixties with COVID-19, enrolled during active disease.

The rearrangement joins TRBV5-1 to TRBJ2-3; 9 bases are a match to TRBD2. J lost 1 base, V lost 0 bases, and 6 bases had no gene match. The V gene's germline CDR1 is SGHRS and CDR2 YFSETQ. The CDR3 has 17 residues. CDR3 sequence: CASSLAVRLAGTDTQYF. In DNA form, the CDR3 reads TGCGCCAGCAGCTTGGCGGTTAGACTAGCGGGCACAGATACGCAGTATTTT.

This chain joins TRBV5-4 and TRBJ2-3; 8 positions agree with TRBD2. Per germline, CDR1 SGHNT and CDR2 YYREEE (reference sequence). This CDR3 has 15 amino acids. With 0 bases clipped from V and 6 bases from J, the junction kept 6 bases outside the gene matches. Written as DNA, the CDR3 is TGTGCCAGCAGCTTGGTCGGGGGGGCCCCGGATACGCAGTATTTT. Translated: CASSLVGGAPDTQYF.

The J gene is TRBJ1-1, the V gene TRBV19, with D perhaps matching TRBD1 (5 bases). Looked up from germline, CDR1 is LNHDA and CDR2 is SQIVND (reference sequence). Trimming took 2 bases from V and 5 from J, leaving 9 bases between them. CDR3 size: 13 residues. CDR3 protein: CASSISGRTEAFF. In DNA form, the CDR3 reads TGTGCCAGTAGTATATCAGGGCGGACTGAAGCTTTCTTT.

This clone was recorded only once. The chain employs TRBV4-1 and TRBJ2-3, with TRBD2 identical over 9 bases. This CDR3 has 17 amino acids. The junction had 8 bases not matched to a gene; V was cut back by 2 bases and J by 2 bases. In germline, CDR1 is MGHRA, CDR2 YSYEKL. This CDR3 is CASSQQKTSGHTDTQYF. As DNA, the CDR3 is TGCGCCAGCAGCCAACAAAAGACTAGCGGCCACACAGATACGCAGTATTTT.

The CDR3: CASSRGTNTEAFF. CDR3 in DNA: TGTGCCAGCAGCCGGGGAACGAACACTGAAGCTTTCTTT. The chain carries TRBV5-5 and TRBJ1-1; D is unclear. Trimming left V 4 bases short and J 1 base short, with 8 bases between. The CDR3 extends over 13 amino acids. Germline V lookup: CDR1 SGHKS, CDR2 YYEKEE (reference sequence).

In its sample, this clone was seen once. This chain connects TRBV5-1 to TRBJ2-2, with a weak D call TRBD2 (5 bases). Per the germline V gene, CDR1 is SGHRS and CDR2 is YFSETQ. The CDR3 has 14 amino acids. V gave up 4 bases and J gave up 3 bases, with 10 bases separating them. CDR3 in DNA: TGCGCCAGCAGCGAGGCGGGTCACACCGGGGAGCTGTTTTTT. Its protein is CASSEAGHTGELFF.

The rearrangement joins TRBV9 to TRBJ2-5; 11 nucleotides align to TRBD2. Germline assignment: CDR1 SGDLS and CDR2 YYNGEE. V dropped 4 bases and J dropped 5; count of bases not matched to a gene: 13. The CDR3 has 17 residues. This chain's CDR3 is CASSPLGLAGPRETQYF. DNA for the CDR3: TGTGCCAGCAGCCCTCTCGGACTAGCGGGCCCTCGGGAGACCCAGTACTTC.

J is TRBJ1-5 and V is TRBV28; perhaps TRBD1 as D (5 bases). Trimming cost V 6 bases and J 0 bases, with 12 bases left between them. This CDR3 comprises 15 residues. Germline CDR1 and CDR2: MDHEN and SYDVKM. CDR3 sequence reads: CASRPDRHSNQPQHF. Here the CDR3 DNA reads TGTGCCAGCAGACCCGACAGACATAGCAATCAGCCCCAGCATTTT.

The chain has TRBV5-4 and TRBJ1-2, with 9 bases identical to TRBD1. This CDR3 has 16 residues. Germline CDR1 is SGHNT and CDR2 is YYREEE (reference sequence). After removal of 4 bases from V and 1 base from J, the junction contained 8 bases not matched to a gene. CDR3 sequence (DNA): TGTGCCAGCAGCATACCGGGACAGGGCCGTAACTATGGCTACACCTTC. Protein product: CASSIPGQGRNYGYTF.

The CDR3 protein is CAGVRRGLGNTIYF. The CDR3 nucleotides are TGTGCCGGCGTTCGCAGGGGGCTTGGAAACACCATATATTTT. The chain combines TRBV28 with TRBJ1-3; 8 nucleotides match TRBD1. This CDR3 is built from 14 residues. V shed 11 bases and J 3 bases; nucleotides not matched to a gene: 9. Germline CDR1 reads MDHEN; CDR2 reads SYDVKM.

The V and J genes are TRBV4-1 and TRBJ1-3, with 8 bases aligning to TRBD1. This CDR3 is 16 amino acids long. The trim removed 3 bases at V and 3 bases at J, leaving 7 bases unmatched. Germline values: CDR1 MGHRA, CDR2 YSYEKL. CDR3 amino acids: CASSQFRTGSGNTIYF. CDR3 DNA: TGCGCCAGCAGCCAGTTTCGGACAGGGAGTGGAAACACCATATATTTT.

The gene calls are TRBV6-6 and TRBJ1-2; no definite D call. The germline CDR1 and CDR2 sequences are MNHNY and SVGAGI (reference sequence). The length of the CDR3 is 14 residues. Trimming left V 5 bases short and J 6 bases short, with 16 bases between. The CDR3 sequence is CASSEPGAQDGYTF. In nucleotides, the CDR3 is TGTGCCAGCAGTGAGCCGGGAGCCCAGGATGGCTACACCTTC.

This clone was found once. The genes are TRBV5-1 and TRBJ2-1, with D perhaps matching TRBD2 (5 bases). The CDR3 extends over 14 amino acids. Germline CDR1 is SGHRS and CDR2 is YFSETQ. The V end lost 0 bases, the J end lost 4 bases, and 8 bases lay between the germline ends. The DNA of the CDR3 is TGCGCCAGCAGCTTGGGGCGGGCGTACAATGAGCAGTTCTTC. This codes for CASSLGRAYNEQFF.

This chain uses TRBV7-3 with TRBJ2-2; no clear D. The CDR3 contains 16 residues. Germline CDR1 and CDR2: SGHTA and FQGTGA. The ends were cut back, 1 base at V and 1 base at J, with 10 bases in the middle. The CDR3 spells CASSLNAPQNTGELFF. CDR3 nucleotides: TGTGCCAGCAGCTTAAATGCGCCTCAGAACACCGGGGAGCTGTTTTTT.

This sequence joins TRBV6-5 and TRBJ1-6; a weak D match, TRBD1 (5 bases). Per germline, CDR1 MNHEY and CDR2 SVGAGI. V lost 5 bases and J 5 bases, leaving 10 bases between the germline ends. This CDR3 has 14 amino acids. The CDR3 spells CASSQTVNNSPLHF. Here the CDR3 DNA reads TGTGCCAGCAGTCAGACAGTAAATAATTCACCCCTCCACTTT.

A few counts support this clone. In nucleotides, the CDR3 is TGCGCCAGCAGCTTGTCAGGGCGCACCGGGGAGCTGTTTTTT. Translation: CASSLSGRTGELFF. The chain joins TRBV5-1 to TRBJ2-2; D is perhaps TRBD1 (5 bases). V was clipped by 1 base and J by 4 bases, with 8 bases between them. The CDR3 runs 14 residues. Germline CDR1 is SGHRS and CDR2 is YFSETQ.

As concerns this clone: The identical CDR3 is also encoded by other nucleotide sequences in the sample. This CDR3 is CASSQLAGGNEQFF. CDR3 DNA: TGTGCCAGCAGCCAGCTAGCGGGGGGGAATGAGCAGTTCTTC. The V and J genes are TRBV3-1 (or the pseudogene TRBV3-2) and TRBJ2-1; 12 bases line up with TRBD2. The CDR3 has 14 residues. Germline CDR1 is LGHDT and CDR2 is YNNKEL (reference sequence). Losses at the gene ends were 3 bases for V and 7 bases for J; bases not matched to a gene: 1.

The rearrangement uses TRBV27 and TRBJ1-1; tentatively, D is TRBD1 (5 bases). Germline V gene data show CDR1 as MNHEY and CDR2 as SMNVEV (reference sequence). The length of the CDR3 is 13 residues. V lost 5 bases to trimming and J lost 5 bases, with 12 bases between them. CDR3 loop: CASSPGFWTEAFF. The CDR3 DNA sequence: TGTGCCAGCAGTCCAGGGTTTTGGACTGAAGCTTTCTTT.

This chain joins TRBV19 and TRBJ2-3; 13 nucleotides agree with TRBD2. The CDR3 is 15 amino acids. The germline V gene encodes CDR1 LNHDA and CDR2 SQIVND (reference sequence). J gave up 4 bases and V 4 bases, and 2 bases lay outside the gene matches. CDR3: CASSRLAGGPDTQYF. CDR3 sequence (DNA): TGTGCCAGTAGTAGACTAGCGGGGGGCCCAGATACGCAGTATTTT.

Details on this clone: At the DNA level, this CDR3 is encoded by other sequences in the same sample as well. This chain links TRBV12-3 or TRBV12-4 with TRBJ1-1; TRBD1 might be the D (6 bases). V was cut by 6 bases and J by 5 bases, with 13 bases left in between. The CDR3 totals 13 residues. The CDR3 sequence is CASSLGGGTEAFF. The CDR3 coding sequence is TGTGCCAGCAGCCTAGGGGGGGGAACTGAAGCTTTCTTT.